One TCR beta chain is described in this entry. Mismatch with germline at one junction end may stem from a read error. These data originate in a study of graft-versus-host responses after intestinal transplantation. Generated by immunoSEQ multiplex PCR, the TCRdb table keeps only in-frame clones and is missing some. Among approximately 37,000 clones listed, roughly 91% were seen once. The germline V gene encodes CDR1 SGHRS and CDR2 YFSETQ. The CDR3 is 16 residues long. Sequenced material: PBMCs, taken almost 270 days after transplant. The rearrangement joins TRBV5-1 to TRBJ2-1, with 8 positions matching TRBD2. This receptor was taken from a human patient who received an intestinal transplant, so some T cells may come from the graft donor. The CDR3 bases are TGCGCCAGCAGATTGGTAGGTAGCGGGAAAGATAATGAGCAGTTCTTC. Residues: CASRLVGSGKDNEQFF.